A selection of T cell receptor beta chains follows, all from one sample in a study of T cells in Graves' hyperthyroidism and ophthalmopathy. MiXCR, applied by TCRdb to the multiplex PCR reads, yields one record per CDR3 protein. The sample carries about 160,000 distinct CDR3 sequences, about a tenth recorded once. Source material: blood. The receptors derive from a woman aged 18-29 years with Graves' hyperthyroidism that later progressed to Graves' ophthalmopathy. CDR3s include the opening cysteine and the closing phenylalanine or tryptophan. Fields, in order: clone size, J gene, D gene, V gene, CDR3 protein, CDR3 DNA. The D gene is left open where the match is weak. The size entry is marked missing in some rows and otherwise reads once, few, many or a size class.

clone size: many
J gene: TRBJ2-7
D gene: NA
V gene: TRBV7-3
CDR3 protein: CASSLGSGGTYEQYF
CDR3 DNA: TGTGCCAGCAGCTTAGGGTCGGGGGGCACCTACGAGCAGTACTTC

clone size: many
J gene: TRBJ1-5
D gene: NA
V gene: TRBV24-1
CDR3 protein: CATSVGPNQPQHF
CDR3 DNA: TGTGCCACCAGTGTGGGACCAAATCAGCCCCAGCATTTT

clone size: many
J gene: TRBJ2-1
D gene: NA
V gene: TRBV27
CDR3 protein: CASSFLGGDYNEQFF
CDR3 DNA: TGTGCCAGCAGTTTTCTGGGGGGAGATTACAATGAGCAGTTCTTC

clone size: many
J gene: TRBJ2-1
D gene: NA
V gene: TRBV18
CDR3 protein: CASSPGRGQVYNEQFF
CDR3 DNA: TGTGCCAGCTCACCAGGGAGGGGACAGGTGTACAATGAGCAGTTCTTC

clone size: many
J gene: TRBJ2-3
D gene: TRBD2
V gene: TRBV2
CDR3 protein: CASITGGEVDTQYF
CDR3 DNA: TGTGCCAGCATCACTGGGGGGGAGGTAGATACGCAGTATTTT

clone size: NA
J gene: TRBJ2-5
D gene: TRBD1
V gene: TRBV20-1
CDR3 protein: CSAGPGTGGRETQYF
CDR3 DNA: TGCAGTGCTGGTCCCGGGACAGGGGGTAGAGAGACCCAGTACTTC

clone size: many
J gene: TRBJ2-5
D gene: NA
V gene: TRBV13
CDR3 protein: CASSLGAQETQYF
CDR3 DNA: TGTGCCAGCAGCTTAGGGGCCCAAGAGACCCAGTACTTC

clone size: many
J gene: TRBJ2-1
D gene: NA
V gene: TRBV7-2
CDR3 protein: CASSLEWEPYNEQFF
CDR3 DNA: TGTGCCAGCAGCTTAGAGTGGGAGCCCTACAATGAGCAGTTCTTC

clone size: many
J gene: TRBJ1-1
D gene: TRBD1
V gene: TRBV5-1
CDR3 protein: CASRPWTGETEAFF
CDR3 DNA: TGCGCCAGCAGGCCCTGGACAGGGGAGACTGAAGCTTTCTTT

clone size: many
J gene: TRBJ2-3
D gene: NA
V gene: TRBV30
CDR3 protein: CAWSKGENSNTDTQYF
CDR3 DNA: TGTGCCTGGTCCAAGGGGGAAAACAGCAACACAGATACGCAGTATTTT

clone size: many
J gene: TRBJ2-1
D gene: NA
V gene: TRBV10-3
CDR3 protein: CAISERGTYNEQFF
CDR3 DNA: TGTGCCATCAGTGAGCGCGGAACCTACAATGAGCAGTTCTTC

clone size: many
J gene: TRBJ2-2
D gene: NA
V gene: TRBV11-2
CDR3 protein: CASRETNTGELFF
CDR3 DNA: TGTGCCAGCAGAGAAACGAACACCGGGGAGCTGTTTTTT